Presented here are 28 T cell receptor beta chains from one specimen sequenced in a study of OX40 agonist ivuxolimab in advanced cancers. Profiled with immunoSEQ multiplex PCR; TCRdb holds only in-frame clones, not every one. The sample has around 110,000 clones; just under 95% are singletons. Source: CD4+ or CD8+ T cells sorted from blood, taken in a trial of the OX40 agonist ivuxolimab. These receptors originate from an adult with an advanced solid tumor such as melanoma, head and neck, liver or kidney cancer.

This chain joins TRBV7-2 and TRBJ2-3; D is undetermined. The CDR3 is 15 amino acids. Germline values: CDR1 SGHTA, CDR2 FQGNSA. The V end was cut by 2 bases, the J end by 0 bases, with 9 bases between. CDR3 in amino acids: CASSLYRMSTDTQYF. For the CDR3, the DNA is TGTGCCAGCAGCTTATACCGGATGAGCACAGATACGCAGTATTTT.

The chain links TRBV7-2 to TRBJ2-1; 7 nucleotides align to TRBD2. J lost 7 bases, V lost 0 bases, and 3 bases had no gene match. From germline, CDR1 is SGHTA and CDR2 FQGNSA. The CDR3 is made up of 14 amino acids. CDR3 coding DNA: TGTGCCAGCAGCTTAGCGGGGGGGTTAAATGAGCAGTTCTTC. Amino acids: CASSLAGGLNEQFF.

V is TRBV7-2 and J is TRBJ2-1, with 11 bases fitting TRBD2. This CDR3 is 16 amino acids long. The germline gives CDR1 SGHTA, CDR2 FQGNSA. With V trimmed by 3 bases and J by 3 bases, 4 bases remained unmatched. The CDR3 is CASSFTSGSLYNEQFF. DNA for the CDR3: TGTGCCAGCAGCTTTACTAGCGGGAGCCTCTACAATGAGCAGTTCTTC.

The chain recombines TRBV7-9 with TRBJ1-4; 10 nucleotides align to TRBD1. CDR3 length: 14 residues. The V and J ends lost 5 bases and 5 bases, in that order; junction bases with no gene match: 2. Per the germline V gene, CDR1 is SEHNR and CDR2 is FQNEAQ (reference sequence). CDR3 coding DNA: TGTGCCAGCAGCAGGGGACAGGGGAATGAAAAACTGTTTTTT. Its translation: CASSRGQGNEKLFF. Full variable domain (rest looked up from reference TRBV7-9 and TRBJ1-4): DTGVSQNPRHKITKRGQNVTFRCDPISEHNRLYWYRQTLGQGPEFLTYFQNEAQLEKSRLLSDRFSAERPKGSFSTLEIQRTEQGDSAMYLCASSRGQGNEKLFFGSGTQLSVL.

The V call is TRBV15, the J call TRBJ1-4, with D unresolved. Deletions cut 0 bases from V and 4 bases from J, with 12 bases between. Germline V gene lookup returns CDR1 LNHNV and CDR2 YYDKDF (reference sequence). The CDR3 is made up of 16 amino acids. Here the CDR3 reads CATSRDRAGDNEKLFF. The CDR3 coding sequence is TGTGCCACCAGCAGAGATCGGGCAGGAGATAATGAAAAACTGTTTTTT.

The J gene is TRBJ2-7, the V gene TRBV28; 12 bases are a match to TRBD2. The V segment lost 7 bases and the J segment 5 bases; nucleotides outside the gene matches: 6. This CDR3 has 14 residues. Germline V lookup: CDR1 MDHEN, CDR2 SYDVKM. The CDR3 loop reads CASKLLAGGNEQYF. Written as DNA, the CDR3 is TGTGCCAGCAAGCTCCTAGCGGGAGGGAACGAGCAGTACTTC.

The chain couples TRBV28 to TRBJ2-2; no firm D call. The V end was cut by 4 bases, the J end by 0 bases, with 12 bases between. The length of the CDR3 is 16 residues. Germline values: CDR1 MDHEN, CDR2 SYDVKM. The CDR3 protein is CASSSAGGSNTGELFF. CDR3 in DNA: TGTGCCAGCAGTTCGGCCGGCGGTTCGAACACCGGGGAGCTGTTTTTT.

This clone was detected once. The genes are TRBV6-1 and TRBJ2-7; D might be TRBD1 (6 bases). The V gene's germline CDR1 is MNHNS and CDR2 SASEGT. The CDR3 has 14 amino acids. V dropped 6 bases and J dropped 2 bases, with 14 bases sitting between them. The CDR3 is CASSVSTGAYEQYF. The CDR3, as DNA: TGTGCCAGCAGCGTTTCGACAGGAGCCTACGAGCAGTACTTC.

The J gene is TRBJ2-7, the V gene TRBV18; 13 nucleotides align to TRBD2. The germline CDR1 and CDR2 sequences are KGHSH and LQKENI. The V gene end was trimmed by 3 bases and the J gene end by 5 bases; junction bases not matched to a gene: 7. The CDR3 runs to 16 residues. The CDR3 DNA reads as TGTGCCAGCTCACCTCCGGGACTAGCGGGGTCTAACGAGCAGTACTTC. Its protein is CASSPPGLAGSNEQYF.

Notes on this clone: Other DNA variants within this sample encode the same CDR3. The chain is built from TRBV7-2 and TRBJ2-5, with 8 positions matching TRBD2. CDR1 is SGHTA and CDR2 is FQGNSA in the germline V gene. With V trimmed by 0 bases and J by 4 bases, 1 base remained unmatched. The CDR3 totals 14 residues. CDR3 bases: TGTGCCAGCAGCTTAGCCGGGGGGGCAGAGACCCAGTACTTC. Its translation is CASSLAGGAETQYF.

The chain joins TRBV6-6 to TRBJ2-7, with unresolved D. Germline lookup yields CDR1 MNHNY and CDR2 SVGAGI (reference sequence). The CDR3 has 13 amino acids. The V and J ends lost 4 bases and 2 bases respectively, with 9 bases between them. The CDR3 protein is CASSLELAYEQYF. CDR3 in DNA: TGTGCCAGCAGTTTGGAGTTAGCCTACGAGCAGTACTTC.

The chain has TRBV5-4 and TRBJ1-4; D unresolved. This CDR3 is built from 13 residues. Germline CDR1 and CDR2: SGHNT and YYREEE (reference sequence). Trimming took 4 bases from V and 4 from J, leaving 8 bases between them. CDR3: CASSGQDNEKLFF. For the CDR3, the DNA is TGTGCCAGCAGCGGGCAGGATAATGAAAAACTGTTTTTT.

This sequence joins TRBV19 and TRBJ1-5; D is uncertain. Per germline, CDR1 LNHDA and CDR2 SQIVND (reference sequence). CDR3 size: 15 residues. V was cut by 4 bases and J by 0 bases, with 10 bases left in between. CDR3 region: CASSTKGLSNQPQHF. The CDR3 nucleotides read TGTGCCAGTAGTACAAAGGGCCTTAGCAATCAGCCCCAGCATTTT.

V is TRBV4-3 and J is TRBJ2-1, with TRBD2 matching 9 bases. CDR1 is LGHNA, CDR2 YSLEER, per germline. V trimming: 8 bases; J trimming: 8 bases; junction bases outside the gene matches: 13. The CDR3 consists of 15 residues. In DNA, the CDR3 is TGCGCCAGCGGGTGGGGACTAGCCACTTTCGATGAGCAGTTCTTC. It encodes CASGWGLATFDEQFF.

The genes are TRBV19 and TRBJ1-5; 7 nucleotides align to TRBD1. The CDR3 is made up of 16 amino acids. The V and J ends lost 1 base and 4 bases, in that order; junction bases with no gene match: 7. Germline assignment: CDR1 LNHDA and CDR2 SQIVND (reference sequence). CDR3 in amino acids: CASSIGEQGFNQPQHF. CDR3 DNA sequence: TGTGCCAGTAGTATAGGGGAACAGGGGTTTAATCAGCCCCAGCATTTT.

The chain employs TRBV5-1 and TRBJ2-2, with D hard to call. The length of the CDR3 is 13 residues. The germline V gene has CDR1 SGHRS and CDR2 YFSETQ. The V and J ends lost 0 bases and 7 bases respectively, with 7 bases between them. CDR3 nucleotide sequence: TGCGCCAGCAGCTTGGATGGTGGCGGGGAGCTGTTTTTT. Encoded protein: CASSLDGGGELFF.

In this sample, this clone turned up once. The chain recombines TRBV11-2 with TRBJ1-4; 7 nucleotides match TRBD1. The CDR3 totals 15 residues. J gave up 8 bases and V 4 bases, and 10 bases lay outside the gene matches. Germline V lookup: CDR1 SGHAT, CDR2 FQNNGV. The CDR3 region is CASSWGGTEGEKLFF. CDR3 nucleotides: TGTGCCAGCAGCTGGGGCGGGACAGAGGGGGAAAAACTGTTTTTT.

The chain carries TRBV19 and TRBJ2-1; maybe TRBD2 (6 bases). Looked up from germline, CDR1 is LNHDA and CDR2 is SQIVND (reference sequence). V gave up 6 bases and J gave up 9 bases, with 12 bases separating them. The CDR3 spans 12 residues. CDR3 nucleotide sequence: TGTGCCAGTAGCAACACGGGAGCTGAGCAGTTCTTC. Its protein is CASSNTGAEQFF. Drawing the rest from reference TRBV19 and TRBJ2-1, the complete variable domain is DGGITQSPKYLFRKEGQNVTLSCEQNLNHDAMYWYRQDPGQGLRLIYYSQIVNDFQKGDIAEGYSVSREKKESFPLTVTSAQKNPTAFYLCASSNTGAEQFFGPGTRLTVL.

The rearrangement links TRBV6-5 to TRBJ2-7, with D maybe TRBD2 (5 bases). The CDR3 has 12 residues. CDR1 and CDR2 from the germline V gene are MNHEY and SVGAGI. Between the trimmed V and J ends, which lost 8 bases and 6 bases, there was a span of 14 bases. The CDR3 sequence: CASGRAAREQYF. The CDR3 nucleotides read TGTGCCAGCGGGCGGGCGGCCCGCGAGCAGTACTTC.

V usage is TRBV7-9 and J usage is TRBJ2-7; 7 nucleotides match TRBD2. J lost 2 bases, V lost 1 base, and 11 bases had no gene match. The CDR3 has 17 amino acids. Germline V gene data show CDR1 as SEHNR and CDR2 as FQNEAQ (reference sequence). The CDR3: CASSLDVGGGLPYEQYF. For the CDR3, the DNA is TGTGCCAGCAGCTTAGATGTTGGGGGGGGACTTCCCTACGAGCAGTACTTC.

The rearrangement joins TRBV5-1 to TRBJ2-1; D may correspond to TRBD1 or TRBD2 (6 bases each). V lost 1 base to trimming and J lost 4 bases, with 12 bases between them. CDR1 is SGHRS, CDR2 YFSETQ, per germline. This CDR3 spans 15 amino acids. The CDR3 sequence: CASSLLGGRYNEQFF. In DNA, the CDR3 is TGCGCCAGCAGCTTGCTGGGGGGCAGATACAATGAGCAGTTCTTC.

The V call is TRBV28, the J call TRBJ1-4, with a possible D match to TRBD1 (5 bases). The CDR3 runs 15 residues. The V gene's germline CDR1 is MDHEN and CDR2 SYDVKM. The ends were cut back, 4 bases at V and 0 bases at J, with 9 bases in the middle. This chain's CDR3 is CASSSTGATNEKLFF. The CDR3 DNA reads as TGTGCCAGCAGTTCTACGGGGGCAACTAATGAAAAACTGTTTTTT.

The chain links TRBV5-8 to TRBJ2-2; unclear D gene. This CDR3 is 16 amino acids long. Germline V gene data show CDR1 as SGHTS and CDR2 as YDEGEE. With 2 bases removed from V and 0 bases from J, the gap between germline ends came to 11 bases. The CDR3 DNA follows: TGTGCCAGCAGCTTCATAGTAGGTGCGAACACCGGGGAGCTGTTTTTT. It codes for CASSFIVGANTGELFF.

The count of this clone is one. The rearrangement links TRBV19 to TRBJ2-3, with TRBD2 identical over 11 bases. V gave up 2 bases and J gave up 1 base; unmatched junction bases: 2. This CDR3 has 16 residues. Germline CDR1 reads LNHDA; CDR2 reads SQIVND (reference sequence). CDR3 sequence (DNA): TGTGCCAGTAGTATACAACTAGCGGGAGGCACAGATACGCAGTATTTT. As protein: CASSIQLAGGTDTQYF. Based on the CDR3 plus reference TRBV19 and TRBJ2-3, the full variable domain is DGGITQSPKYLFRKEGQNVTLSCEQNLNHDAMYWYRQDPGQGLRLIYYSQIVNDFQKGDIAEGYSVSREKKESFPLTVTSAQKNPTAFYLCASSIQLAGGTDTQYFGPGTRLTVL.

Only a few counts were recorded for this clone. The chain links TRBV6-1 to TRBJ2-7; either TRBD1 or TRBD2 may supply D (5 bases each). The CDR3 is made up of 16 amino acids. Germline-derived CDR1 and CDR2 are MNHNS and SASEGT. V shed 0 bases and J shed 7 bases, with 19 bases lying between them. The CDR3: CASSEADGLWGGEQYF. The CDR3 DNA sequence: TGTGCCAGCAGTGAAGCGGATGGACTCTGGGGCGGAGAGCAGTACTTC.

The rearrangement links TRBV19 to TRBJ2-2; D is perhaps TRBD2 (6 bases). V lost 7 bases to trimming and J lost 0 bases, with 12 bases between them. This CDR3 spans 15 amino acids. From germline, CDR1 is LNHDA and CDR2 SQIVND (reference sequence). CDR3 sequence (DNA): TGTGCCAGTACGCGGGGCGACGCGAACACCGGGGAGCTGTTTTTT. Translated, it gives CASTRGDANTGELFF.

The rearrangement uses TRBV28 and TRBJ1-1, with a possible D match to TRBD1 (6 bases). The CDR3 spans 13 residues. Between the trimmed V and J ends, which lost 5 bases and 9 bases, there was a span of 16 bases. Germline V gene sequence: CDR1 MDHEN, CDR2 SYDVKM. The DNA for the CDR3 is TGTGCCAGCAGTCTCTCCCACCAGGGGAAAGCTTTCTTT. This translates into CASSLSHQGKAFF.

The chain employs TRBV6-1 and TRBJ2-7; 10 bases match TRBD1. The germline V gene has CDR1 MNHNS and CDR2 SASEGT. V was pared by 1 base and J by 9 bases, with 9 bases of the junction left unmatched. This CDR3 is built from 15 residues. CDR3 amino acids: CASSEVVGTGEGQYF. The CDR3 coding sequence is TGTGCCAGCAGTGAAGTGGTGGGGACAGGGGAAGGGCAGTACTTC.